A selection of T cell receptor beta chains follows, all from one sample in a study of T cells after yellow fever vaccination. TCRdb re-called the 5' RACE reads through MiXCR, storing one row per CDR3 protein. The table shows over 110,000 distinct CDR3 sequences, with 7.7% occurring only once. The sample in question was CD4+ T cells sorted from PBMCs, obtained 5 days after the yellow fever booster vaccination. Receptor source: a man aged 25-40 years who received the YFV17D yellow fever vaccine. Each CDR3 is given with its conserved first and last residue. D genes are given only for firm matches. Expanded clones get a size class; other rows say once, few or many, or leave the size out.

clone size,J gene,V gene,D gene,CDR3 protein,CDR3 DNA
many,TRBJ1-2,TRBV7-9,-,CASSLAAGINYGYTF,TGTGCCAGCAGCTTGGCTGCAGGGATTAACTATGGCTACACCTTC
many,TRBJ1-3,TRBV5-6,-,CASSLVLGANTIYF,TGTGCCAGCAGCTTGGTTCTGGGTGCAAACACCATATATTTT
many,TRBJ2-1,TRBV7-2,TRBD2,CASSHRTSGYNEQFF,TGTGCCAGCAGCCACAGGACTAGCGGTTACAATGAGCAGTTCTTC
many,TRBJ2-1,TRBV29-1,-,CSSSGAAYNEQFF,TGCAGCTCATCAGGGGCCGCCTACAATGAGCAGTTCTTC
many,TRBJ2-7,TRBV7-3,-,CASMVPKYEQYF,TGTGCCAGCATGGTTCCGAAGTACGAGCAGTACTTC
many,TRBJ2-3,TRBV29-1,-,CSVGVGSGTTDTQYF,TGCAGCGTTGGAGTGGGTTCGGGAACTACAGATACGCAGTATTTT
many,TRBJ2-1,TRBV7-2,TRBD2,CASSPGSGGTYNEQFF,TGTGCCAGCAGCCCGGGGAGCGGGGGAACCTACAATGAGCAGTTCTTC
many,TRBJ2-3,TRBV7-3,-,CASSLASGTDTQYF,TGTGCCAGCAGCTTAGCGAGTGGCACAGATACGCAGTATTTT
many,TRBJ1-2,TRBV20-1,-,CSARGNTRESGNYGYTF,TGCAGTGCTAGGGGGAATACTAGGGAGTCTGGTAACTATGGCTACACCTTC
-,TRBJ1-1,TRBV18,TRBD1,CASSPQGAEAFF,TGTGCCAGCTCACCCCAGGGGGCTGAAGCTTTCTTT
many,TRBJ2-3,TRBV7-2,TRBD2,CASSLTSGRHTQYF,TGTGCCAGCAGCTTGACTAGCGGACGACATACGCAGTATTTT
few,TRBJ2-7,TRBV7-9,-,CASSPRYYEQYF,TGTGCCAGCAGCCCTCGGTACTACGAGCAGTACTTC
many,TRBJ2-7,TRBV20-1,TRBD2,CSAPSSGTYEQYF,TGCAGTGCTCCCTCTAGCGGGACCTACGAGCAGTACTTC
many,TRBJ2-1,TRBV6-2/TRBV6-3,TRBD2,CASRTQTSGSVNEQFF,TGTGCCAGCAGAACTCAGACTAGCGGGAGTGTCAATGAGCAGTTCTTC
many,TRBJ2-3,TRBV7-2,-,CASSLRSIVSTDTQYF,TGTGCCAGCAGCTTACGGAGCATTGTTAGCACAGATACGCAGTATTTT
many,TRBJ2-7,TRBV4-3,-,CASSQVASSAYEQYF,TGCGCCAGCAGCCAAGTGGCCAGCTCCGCCTACGAGCAGTACTTC
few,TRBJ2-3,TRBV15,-,CATSGFSQTSTDTQYF,TGTGCCACCAGCGGATTTAGCCAGACTTCCACAGATACGCAGTATTTT
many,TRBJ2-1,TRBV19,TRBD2,CASKIATSVPNEQFF,TGTGCCAGTAAAATAGCGACTAGCGTACCCAATGAGCAGTTCTTC
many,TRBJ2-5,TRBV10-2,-,CASSDGHLQETQYF,TGCGCCAGCAGTGACGGACATCTACAAGAGACCCAGTACTTC
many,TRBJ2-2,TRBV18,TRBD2,CASSPGLAGATGELFF,TGTGCCAGCTCACCAGGACTAGCGGGAGCCACCGGGGAGCTGTTTTTT
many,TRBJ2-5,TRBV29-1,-,CSVGLVGETQYF,TGCAGCGTTGGGCTCGTGGGAGAGACCCAGTACTTC
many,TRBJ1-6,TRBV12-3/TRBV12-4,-,CASRLTGVQGSPLHF,TGTGCCAGCAGACTCACCGGGGTTCAGGGTTCACCCCTCCACTTT
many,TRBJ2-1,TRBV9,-,CASSARGSGSYNEQFF,TGTGCCAGCAGCGCCCGGGGCAGCGGTTCCTACAATGAGCAGTTCTTC
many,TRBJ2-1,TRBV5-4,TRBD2,CASSTGTSGRENEQFF,TGTGCCAGCAGCACGGGGACTAGCGGGAGGGAAAATGAGCAGTTCTTC
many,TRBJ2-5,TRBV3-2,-,CASSFAGVQQETQYF,TGTGCCAGCAGCTTCGCGGGAGTTCAGCAAGAGACCCAGTACTTC
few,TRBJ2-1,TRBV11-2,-,CASGLTSSGDNEQFF,TGTGCCAGCGGACTTACTAGCTCCGGGGACAATGAGCAGTTCTTC
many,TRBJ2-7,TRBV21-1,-,CASSKDGDDASYEQYF,TGTGCCAGCAGCAAAGACGGGGACGACGCATCCTACGAGCAGTACTTC
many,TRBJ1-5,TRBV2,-,CASSVGPRQPQHF,TGTGCCAGCAGTGTCGGTCCTCGTCAGCCCCAGCATTTT
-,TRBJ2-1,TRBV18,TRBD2,CASSPPTSGNEQFF,TGTGCCAGCTCACCACCGACTAGCGGCAATGAGCAGTTCTTC
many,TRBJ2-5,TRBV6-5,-,CASQSVAETQYF,TGTGCCAGCCAGTCCGTGGCGGAGACCCAGTACTTC
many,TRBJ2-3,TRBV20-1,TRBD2,CSILAGGGDTQYF,TGCAGTATTTTAGCGGGGGGGGGAGATACGCAGTATTTT
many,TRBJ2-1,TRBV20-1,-,CSARAGVRVTEQFF,TGCAGTGCTAGAGCGGGGGTGCGTGTAACTGAGCAGTTCTTC
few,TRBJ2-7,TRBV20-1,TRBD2,CSATPPLAALPYEQYF,TGCAGTGCTACTCCCCCTCTAGCGGCCCTTCCCTACGAGCAGTACTTC
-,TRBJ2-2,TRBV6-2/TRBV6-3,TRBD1,CASTLLGQGANTGELFF,TGTGCCAGCACCCTCCTGGGACAGGGAGCGAACACCGGGGAGCTGTTTTTT
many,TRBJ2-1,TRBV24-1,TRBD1,CATSDPGQGAANEQFF,TGTGCCACCAGTGATCCCGGACAGGGGGCAGCTAATGAGCAGTTCTTC
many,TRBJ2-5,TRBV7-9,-,CASSLEAGKGFETQYF,TGTGCCAGCAGCTTAGAGGCGGGGAAGGGTTTCGAGACCCAGTACTTC
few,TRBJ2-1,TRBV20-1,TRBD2,CSARDRLAGRVEQFF,TGCAGTGCTAGAGATAGGCTAGCGGGGCGGGTGGAGCAGTTCTTC
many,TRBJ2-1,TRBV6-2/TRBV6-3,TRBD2,CASCFMRLATNNEQFF,TGTGCCAGCTGTTTTATGAGACTAGCAACTAACAATGAGCAGTTCTTC
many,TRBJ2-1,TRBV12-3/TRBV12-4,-,CASRSGSARNEQFF,TGTGCCAGCAGGTCCGGGAGCGCTAGGAATGAGCAGTTCTTC